The T cell receptor (beta chain) under discussion was sequenced for a study of cytomegalovirus exposure and HLA in healthy donors. The ends were cut back, 4 bases at V and 7 bases at J, with 19 bases in the middle. CDR3 size: 15 residues. Germline-derived CDR1 and CDR2 are SGHTA and FQGTGA. PCR amplification relied on 60 Vbeta primers (plus 13 Jbeta primers). Repertoires were generated with immunoSEQ multiplex PCR, while TCRdb's copy carries only in-frame clones and drops some. This table holds 90,000 to 150,000 clones, around 78% found once. This TCR was sampled from a woman between 25 and 40 years old in good health and CMV-seropositive. The chain couples TRBV7-3 to TRBJ1-2; tentative D call: TRBD1 (5 bases). Sequences were obtained from PBMCs. The CDR3 DNA follows: TGTGCCAGCAGCTCCCAACCAGGAACCGGGGGTGGCTACACCTTC. Its protein is CASSSQPGTGGGYTF.